The rows below give T cell receptor beta chains drawn from one sample of a study of blood T cell repertoires in COVID-19. Sequencing used immunoSEQ multiplex PCR; TCRdb keeps in-frame clones, though not all of them. The data show fewer than 250,000 clones, 70% to 90% seen once. The sequenced material came from peripheral blood. The receptor set was obtained from a middle-aged man with acute or convalescent COVID-19. Each CDR3 is given with its conserved first and last residue. D genes are given only for firm matches. Clone size, where shown, is once, few, many, or a class for clones that have expanded.

d_call j_call clone_size v_call cdr3_nt cdr3_aa
- TRBJ1-2 - TRBV7-2 TGTGCCAGCGACGTCCTCAGGGAGGACTATGGCTACACCTTC CASDVLREDYGYTF
- TRBJ2-2 - TRBV2 TGTGCCAGCTTTCAAAACACCGGGGAGCTGTTTTTT CASFQNTGELFF
- TRBJ2-2 - TRBV6-5 TGTGCCAGCAGTTCGCAGTTGACGAACACCGGGGAGCTGTTTTTT CASSSQLTNTGELFF
TRBD1 TRBJ2-7 - TRBV7-2 TGTGCCAGCAGCTCCTTGGACAGGGGGATCCACGAGCAGTACTTC CASSSLDRGIHEQYF
- TRBJ1-5 - TRBV28 TGTGCCAGCAGTTTATCAGGGGAGGGGCTCGCGCAGCCCCAGCATTTT CASSLSGEGLAQPQHF
TRBD1 TRBJ2-5 - TRBV6-5 TGTGCCAGCAGTACCCCCAGGACAGGACAAGAGACCCAGTACTTC CASSTPRTGQETQYF
- TRBJ2-1 few TRBV7-3 TGTGCCAGCAGCTTACTCGCTAGCGACAATGAGCAGTTCTTC CASSLLASDNEQFF
TRBD1 TRBJ1-6 - TRBV27 TGTGCCAGCAGACAGGGACAGGGGGATTCACCCCTCCACTTT CASRQGQGDSPLHF
- TRBJ1-4 - TRBV5-5 TGTGCCAGCAGCTTGGGACTAGTTCGTGAAAAACTGTTTTTT CASSLGLVREKLFF
TRBD1 TRBJ2-4 - TRBV28 TGTGCCAGCAGAGGGGGACAGAGGGTAAACATTCAGTACTTC CASRGGQRVNIQYF
TRBD1 TRBJ2-3 - TRBV28 TGTGCCAGCAGTCCCGGGACAGGCTCCACAGATACGCAGTATTTT CASSPGTGSTDTQYF
TRBD2 TRBJ2-3 - TRBV11-3 TGTGCCAGCAGCTTAGAAACCAGCGGGATCCCAGATACGCAGTATTTT CASSLETSGIPDTQYF
TRBD1 TRBJ1-4 - TRBV6-5 TGTGCCAGCAGTTACTTGGCAGGGGGGGAAAAACTGTTTTTT CASSYLAGGEKLFF
TRBD1 TRBJ1-6 - TRBV5-6 TGTGCCAGCAGCCCCGGGACAGGGGGGAATTCACCCCTCCACTTT CASSPGTGGNSPLHF
- TRBJ1-6 - TRBV30 TGTGCCTGGAGTGTACAAGACTATAATTCACCCCTCCACTTT CAWSVQDYNSPLHF
- TRBJ1-1 - TRBV9 TGTGCCAGCAGCGAAATATACGGCCCGGCGGGGACTGAAGCTTTCTTT CASSEIYGPAGTEAFF
TRBD1 TRBJ2-5 - TRBV6-5 TGTGCCAGCAGTACTCAGACAGGGGAACAAGAGACCCAGTACTTC CASSTQTGEQETQYF
- TRBJ2-5 - TRBV10-1 TGCGCCAGCAGTGACGGGGGCAGGGGGGAGACCCAGTACTTC CASSDGGRGETQYF
- TRBJ1-2 - TRBV24-1 TGTGCCACGCGGGAAAATCATGGCTACACCTTC CATRENHGYTF
- TRBJ2-1 - TRBV11-3 TGTGCCAGCAGCTTAGATCGGGACAACTCCTACAATGAGCAGTTCTTC CASSLDRDNSYNEQFF
- TRBJ1-1 - TRBV15 TGTGCCACCAGCAGACAGATGAACACTGAAGCTTTCTTT CATSRQMNTEAFF
TRBD1 TRBJ1-2 - TRBV29-1 TGCAGCGTTTATCAGGGGGGCTATGGCTACACCTTC CSVYQGGYGYTF
- TRBJ2-7 - TRBV9 TGTGCCAGCAGCCCGAAGGGGGGGCCACGACCCGACGAGCAGTACTTC CASSPKGGPRPDEQYF
- TRBJ1-1 - TRBV6-5 TGTGCCAGCAGTATTCCGAGGGTGTTAGCTTTCTTT CASSIPRVLAFF
- TRBJ2-1 - TRBV10-3 TGTGCCATCAGGGACTCACCCTACAATGAGCAGTTCTTC CAIRDSPYNEQFF
- TRBJ2-1 once TRBV7-9 TGTGCCAGCAGCCACCGGGACTTTTACAATGAGCAGTTCTTC CASSHRDFYNEQFF
- TRBJ2-4 - TRBV12-5 TGTGCTAGTGGTACAGGGTCCTTAGCCAAAAACATTCAGTACTTC CASGTGSLAKNIQYF
TRBD1 TRBJ1-1 - TRBV18 TGTGCCAGCTCACCCCCCGGGACAGGGGTGAACACTGAAGCTTTCTTT CASSPPGTGVNTEAFF
TRBD1 TRBJ1-5 - TRBV6-5 TGTGCCAGCACCTTGGGACAGGGCGGGAATCAGCCCCAGCATTTT CASTLGQGGNQPQHF
- TRBJ2-1 few TRBV12-3/TRBV12-4 TGTGCCAGCACCCCAGGCTACAATGAGCAGTTCTTC CASTPGYNEQFF
TRBD1 TRBJ1-3 - TRBV19 TGTGCCAGTAGTATAGGGACAGGGGTGGTCTCTGGAAACACCATATATTTT CASSIGTGVVSGNTIYF
- TRBJ2-2 - TRBV7-6 TGTGCCAGCAGTCCCTTTTGGGGCAGGAAGAACACCGGGGAGCTGTTTTTT CASSPFWGRKNTGELFF
- TRBJ2-3 - TRBV5-1 TGCGCCAGCAGCCGTCTGGGGCCGGGCACAGATACGCAGTATTTT CASSRLGPGTDTQYF
TRBD2 TRBJ2-3 - TRBV11-3 TGTGCCAGCAGCTTGGATAGGCGGGAGACACTCACAGATACGCAGTATTTT CASSLDRRETLTDTQYF
- TRBJ1-4 - TRBV5-1 TGCGCCAGCAGCTTAGGGGGGGCTAATGAAAAACTGTTTTTT CASSLGGANEKLFF
TRBD1 TRBJ2-3 - TRBV4-2 TGTGCCAGCAGCCAGTTCGGACAGGGTGGAGGGGCAGATACGCAGTATTTT CASSQFGQGGGADTQYF
- TRBJ1-3 - TRBV7-6 TGTGCCAGCAGCCCTCAGGGCTCTGGAAACACCATATATTTT CASSPQGSGNTIYF
- TRBJ1-2 - TRBV11-2 TGTGCCAGCAGCTTAGGCCAGAACTATGGCTACACCTTC CASSLGQNYGYTF
TRBD2 TRBJ2-1 - TRBV27 TGTGCCAGCAGTTTAACTGGGACTAGCGGGAGTCTCGGCTCGAGTGAGCAGTTCTTC CASSLTGTSGSLGSSEQFF
- TRBJ2-7 once TRBV19 TGTGCCAGTAGCCATGCGTCGGGCTCCTACGAGCAGTACTTC CASSHASGSYEQYF
TRBD1 TRBJ2-3 - TRBV12-3/TRBV12-4 TGTGCCAGCAGGGGACAGGCCACAGATACGCAGTATTTT CASRGQATDTQYF